Presented here are 27 T cell receptor beta chains from one specimen sequenced in a study of T cells in Graves' hyperthyroidism and ophthalmopathy. RNA transcripts served as the template for amplifying TCR beta CDR3 regions. In the first-round RT-PCR of the TCR CDR3, the HTBI primer set was used. MiXCR, applied by TCRdb to the multiplex PCR reads, yields one record per CDR3 protein. Of 400,000 to 600,000 distinct CDR3 sequences in the sample, around 20% were seen once. Input material: blood. The receptors were sampled from a young man with Graves' hyperthyroidism.

This clonotype occurred many times. J is TRBJ2-5 and V is TRBV4-1; possibly TRBD1 or TRBD2 for D (5 bases each). The CDR3 is 14 residues long. In germline, CDR1 is MGHRA, CDR2 YSYEKL. V dropped 2 bases and J dropped 2 bases, with 9 bases sitting between them. The CDR3 region has the DNA TGCGCCAGCAGCCAACCGGGACGGCAAGAGACCCAGTACTTC. Translated, it gives CASSQPGRQETQYF.

The sample holds one count of this clonotype. This may arise from a read error, as a much more abundant clone is one base away. DNA for the CDR3: TGTGCCATCAGCTTCGACAGGGGGGGTTACGAGCAGTACTTC. Its translation is CAISFDRGGYEQYF. The chain joins TRBV11-2 to TRBJ2-7, with 9 bases identical to TRBD1. CDR1 SGHAT and CDR2 FQNNGV come from the germline V gene. This CDR3 comprises 14 residues.

Comments on this clonotype: A single base separates this from a much larger clone, so it may be a read error. The V call is TRBV12-3 or TRBV12-4, the J call TRBJ1-1; 8 bases line up with TRBD1. The CDR3 has 14 amino acids. The CDR3 region is CASRPRTGSAESFF. The CDR3 DNA reads as TGTGCCAGCAGGCCTCGGACAGGGAGCGCTGAATCTTTCTTT.

The CDR3: CSVWTGSNQPQHF. CDR3 DNA: TGCAGCGTTTGGACAGGGAGCAATCAGCCCCAGCATTTT. The chain has TRBV29-1 and TRBJ1-5; 8 bases agree with TRBD1. The germline V gene encodes CDR1 SQVTM and CDR2 ANQGSEA. The ends lost 5 bases at V and 1 base at J; junction bases unmatched: 1. This CDR3 is built from 13 residues.

This clonotype was observed at least ten times. This chain uses TRBV5-1 with TRBJ1-1; 8 bases map to TRBD1. The CDR3 has 14 residues. Germline V CDR1 and CDR2: SGHRS, YFSETQ. V lost 4 bases, J lost 4 bases, and 6 bases stayed unmatched. The CDR3 nucleotides are TGCGCCAGCAGCATTACTACAGGGGGCACTGAAGCTTTCTTT. It codes for CASSITTGGTEAFF.

On this clonotype: At one of its ends the junction is not consistent with the germline gene, which may arise from a read error. The chain employs TRBV6-2 or TRBV6-3 and TRBJ1-2; a weak D match, TRBD1 (5 bases). CDR1 MNHEY and CDR2 SVGEGT come from the germline V gene. This CDR3 is built from 12 residues. The CDR3 protein is CASSCGTYGYTF. CDR3 bases: TGTGCCAGCAGTTGCGGGACGTATGGTTACACCTTC.

This clonotype was detected ten times or more. The CDR3 coding sequence is TGTGCCTGGAGCCTAGATGGGGGAGAGACCCAGTACTTC. Its protein product is CAWSLDGGETQYF. V is TRBV30 and J is TRBJ2-5; D might be TRBD1 or TRBD2, each matching 5 bases. Germline loops: CDR1 GTSNPN, CDR2 SVGIG (reference sequence). V lost 3 bases, J lost 4 bases, and 12 bases lay in between. This CDR3 has 13 amino acids.

This clonotype was found many times. V and J are TRBV27 and TRBJ1-2; 8 bases line up with TRBD1. CDR1 and CDR2 from the germline V gene are MNHEY and SMNVEV (reference sequence). The V gene end was trimmed by 5 bases and the J gene end by 5 bases; junction bases not matched to a gene: 10. The CDR3 consists of 15 residues. The CDR3 loop is CASSDRTGSWYGYTF. For the CDR3, the DNA is TGTGCCAGCAGTGACCGGACAGGGAGTTGGTATGGCTACACCTTC.

V and J are TRBV4-1 and TRBJ1-5; no clear D gene. Germline V CDR1 and CDR2: MGHRA, YSYEKL. The CDR3 contains 16 residues. Trimming cost V 1 base and J 0 bases, with 10 bases left between them. The CDR3 here is CASSQATPYSNQPQHF. The CDR3 DNA sequence: TGCGCCAGCAGCCAAGCGACGCCTTATAGCAATCAGCCCCAGCATTTT.

This clonotype was recorded at least ten times. The chain links TRBV28 to TRBJ1-5, with D uncertain. V lost 2 bases, J lost 2 bases, and 22 bases lay in between. Germline V CDR1 and CDR2: MDHEN, SYDVKM. There are 19 residues in the CDR3. The CDR3 DNA is TGTGCCAGCAGTTTAAGCACGCGGCACCTCACGAGGGGCAATCAGCCCCAGCATTTT. It specifies CASSLSTRHLTRGNQPQHF.

The CDR3 loop is CASSSGLVQETQYF. The DNA of the CDR3 is TGTGCCAGCAGCTCAGGACTAGTACAAGAGACCCAGTACTTC. V usage is TRBV5-8 and J usage is TRBJ2-5; TRBD2 agrees at 7 bases. V lost 3 bases, J lost 2 bases, and 4 bases stayed unmatched. The germline CDR1 and CDR2 sequences are SGHTS and YDEGEE. The length of the CDR3 is 14 residues.

The CDR3 DNA is TGTGCCAGCAGTGAATACCCCAACGGGGGCATTCAGTACTTC. Translating it yields CASSEYPNGGIQYF. The V call is TRBV2, the J call TRBJ2-4; possibly TRBD2 for D (6 bases). This CDR3 contains 14 residues. The germline CDR1 and CDR2 sequences are SNHLY and FYNNEI. V lost 2 bases and J 9 bases, leaving 14 bases between the germline ends.

The chain carries TRBV6-1 and TRBJ1-2, with D possibly matching TRBD1 (6 bases). Germline values: CDR1 MNHNS, CDR2 SASEGT. Trimming shortened V by 6 bases and J by 8 bases, and 22 bases separated the two germline ends. The CDR3 sequence is 15 residues long. In DNA form, the CDR3 reads TGTGCCAGCAGCTCTAGCGGGGGGGCAGGAAGAGGCTACACCTTC. It translates to CASSSSGGAGRGYTF.

This clonotype was recorded at least ten times. This sequence joins TRBV2 and TRBJ2-5; 8 nucleotides agree with TRBD1. Germline CDR1 SNHLY, CDR2 FYNNEI. CDR3 length equals 14 residues. Losses at the gene ends were 4 bases for V and 2 bases for J; bases not matched to a gene: 3. The CDR3 DNA follows: TGTGCCAGCAGTGCAGGGGGCTTTCAAGAGACCCAGTACTTC. It is translated as CASSAGGFQETQYF.

This clonotype was seen at least ten times. The chain has TRBV28 and TRBJ1-5; TRBD1 matches 10 bases. After removal of 8 bases from V and 0 bases from J, the junction contained 7 bases not matched to a gene. The CDR3 loop spans 16 amino acids. Germline V gene sequence: CDR1 MDHEN, CDR2 SYDVKM. The CDR3 reads CASGGTGDYSNQPQHF. CDR3 DNA: TGTGCCAGCGGAGGGACAGGGGATTATAGCAATCAGCCCCAGCATTTT.

This clonotype has ten or more counts. The genes are TRBV6-1 and TRBJ2-7; D is unresolved. The germline gives CDR1 MNHNS, CDR2 SASEGT. The length of the CDR3 is 13 residues. V was trimmed by 7 bases and J by 6 bases, leaving 16 bases between them. CDR3 sequence (DNA): TGTGCCAGCAACCGGGTCCTTTCGGGCGAGCAGTACTTC. Protein: CASNRVLSGEQYF.

In this sample, this clonotype turned up many times. The chain has TRBV7-9 and TRBJ1-1; D unresolved. The CDR3 spans 12 residues. Trimming stripped 4 bases from V and 8 bases from J, with 11 bases between. CDR1 and CDR2 (germline): SEHNR, FQNEAQ (reference sequence). The CDR3 DNA reads as TGTGCCAGCAGCTCCCCGGGAGGCGAAGCTTTCTTT. Its translation is CASSSPGGEAFF.

This clonotype was seen ten or more times. V is TRBV5-1 and J is TRBJ1-2; 7 nucleotides agree with TRBD1. The V segment lost 5 bases and the J segment 6 bases; nucleotides outside the gene matches: 13. The CDR3 has 15 residues. CDR1 is SGHRS and CDR2 is YFSETQ in the germline V gene. CDR3 DNA: TGCGCCAGCAGTCGTAACAGGGGAGAAGGTGATGGCTACACCTTC. Its translation is CASSRNRGEGDGYTF.

This clonotype was seen ten or more times. This may be a read error, as it is one base from a much larger clone. The V gene is TRBV6-1, the J gene TRBJ1-1; TRBD1 might be the D (6 bases). V was clipped by 7 bases and J by 12 bases, with 18 bases between them. The CDR3 contains 12 residues. Per the germline V gene, CDR1 is MNHNS and CDR2 is SASEGT. CDR3 in DNA: TGTGCCAGCACCGAAGGGGCAGGGGAAACTTTCTTT. As protein: CASTEGAGETFF.

This clonotype was counted many times. The rearrangement links TRBV2 to TRBJ1-2; 7 bases map to TRBD1. The germline gives CDR1 SNHLY, CDR2 FYNNEI. J gave up 10 bases and V 5 bases, and 13 bases lay outside the gene matches. The CDR3 consists of 14 residues. CDR3 in amino acids: CASSKTGAAVFYTF. CDR3 DNA: TGTGCCAGCAGTAAAACAGGGGCCGCCGTTTTCTACACCTTC.

With respect to this clonotype: A much larger clone sits a single nucleotide away, making a read error possible. This chain joins TRBV12-3 or TRBV12-4 and TRBJ2-5; D remains ambiguous. CDR3 length: 12 amino acids. CDR3 residues: CASSLERETKYF. DNA of the CDR3: TGTGCCAGCAGTTTAGAGCGAGAGACCAAGTACTTC.

This clonotype has a count of ten or more. The V call is TRBV2, the J call TRBJ2-3; possible D gene TRBD2, 7 bases. V was cut by 6 bases and J by 3 bases, with 16 bases left in between. CDR1 is SNHLY and CDR2 is FYNNEI in the germline V gene. CDR3 length: 15 residues. The CDR3 loop is CASRLWGGPTDTQYF. The DNA for the CDR3 is TGTGCCAGCAGGCTCTGGGGGGGGCCAACAGATACGCAGTATTTT.

This clonotype was seen repeatedly, ten times or more. The chain has TRBV6-1 and TRBJ2-7, with D hard to call. CDR3 size: 12 residues. Germline V gene data show CDR1 as MNHNS and CDR2 as SASEGT. Trimming removed 3 bases from V and 3 bases from J, with 6 bases in between. CDR3 sequence (DNA): TGTGCCAGCAGTGATTATCTCTACGAGCAGTACTTC. The encoded protein is CASSDYLYEQYF.

This clonotype was picked up many times. The chain has TRBV30 and TRBJ2-5; 7 bases are shared with TRBD2. The germline V gene has CDR1 GTSNPN and CDR2 SVGIG (reference sequence). The CDR3 totals 12 residues. Unmatched junction bases numbered 7, after V lost 8 bases and J lost 4 bases. Here the CDR3 reads CAGEGYVETQYF. The CDR3 nucleotides read TGTGCCGGGGAGGGCTATGTAGAGACCCAGTACTTC.

This clonotype was seen at least ten times. The genes are TRBV7-2 and TRBJ2-5, with TRBD2 as a possible D gene (6 bases). Germline lookup yields CDR1 SGHTA and CDR2 FQGNSA. V shed 5 bases and J shed 5 bases, with 18 bases lying between them. The CDR3 runs 15 residues. The CDR3 here is CASSPGGGLRETQYF. CDR3 sequence (DNA): TGTGCCAGCAGCCCCGGTGGGGGACTGAGGGAGACCCAGTACTTC.

V gene TRBV6-1 combines with J gene TRBJ2-5, with D unresolved. Germline V CDR1 and CDR2: MNHNS, SASEGT. The CDR3 is 11 residues long. Trimming shortened V by 1 base and J by 7 bases, and 4 bases separated the two germline ends. CDR3 DNA sequence: TGTGCCAGCAGTGAAGTGGGGACCCAGTACTTC. Translation: CASSEVGTQYF.

This clonotype was seen ten or more times. The chain joins TRBV12-3 or TRBV12-4 to TRBJ1-2, with 9 bases aligning to TRBD1. The CDR3 extends over 13 amino acids. V dropped 6 bases and J dropped 8; count of bases not matched to a gene: 7. The CDR3 here is CASSKGQGVGYTF. CDR3 sequence (DNA): TGTGCCAGCAGCAAGGGACAGGGAGTGGGCTACACCTTC.